These T cell receptor beta chains were read from a single sample in a study of coeliac disease. The table came from immunoSEQ multiplex PCR; TCRdb's copy has only in-frame clones and leaves some out. There are 4,000 to 6,000 clones in the sample; 60% to 80% occur only once, and about 10% lies in the top ten. The sequenced sample was lamina propria lymphocytes from the gut. These receptor sequences come from a woman aged 70-85 years with celiac disease. Each CDR3 is given with its conserved first and last residue. The order of the fields is V gene, clone size, J gene, D gene, CDR3 DNA, CDR3 protein. D genes are given only for firm matches. Clone size is stated in some rows and not others, as once, few, many or a class when expanded.

TRBV27	large	TRBJ1-2	NA	TGTGCCAGCAGTGCGGGACTTAACTATGGCTACACCTTC	CASSAGLNYGYTF
TRBV5-1	NA	TRBJ1-2	NA	TGCGCCAGCAGCTTGGGACCGGCGCGGGACGCTGGCTACACCTTC	CASSLGPARDAGYTF
TRBV7-2	NA	TRBJ2-3	NA	TGTGCCAGCAGCTTAGCGCACGGGGGTACGACAGATACGCAGTATTTT	CASSLAHGGTTDTQYF
TRBV4-1	NA	TRBJ2-1	TRBD2	TGCGCCAGCAGCCTCGGACTAGCGAGTTACAATGAGCAGTTCTTC	CASSLGLASYNEQFF
TRBV11-3	NA	TRBJ2-1	NA	TGTGCCAGCAGCCTACCCGATACTCCCGATGAGCAGTTCTTC	CASSLPDTPDEQFF
TRBV18	medium-sized	TRBJ1-6	NA	TGTGCCAGCTCACCCCCGGGACTGGGAAATTCACCCCTCCACTTT	CASSPPGLGNSPLHF
TRBV4-2	NA	TRBJ2-7	TRBD1	TGTGCCAGCAGCCAAGAGCGGACAGGGGTCTACGAGCAGTACTTC	CASSQERTGVYEQYF
TRBV19	NA	TRBJ1-3	NA	TGTGCCAGTAGTATAAGGAGCTCTGGAAACACCATATATTTT	CASSIRSSGNTIYF
TRBV18	NA	TRBJ2-6	TRBD1	TGTGCCAGCTCACCACCGCAGGGGGCCGGGGCCAACGTCCTGACTTTC	CASSPPQGAGANVLTF
TRBV15	NA	TRBJ1-2	TRBD1	TGTGCCACCAGCACAGACAGGGGCTATGGCTACACCTTC	CATSTDRGYGYTF
TRBV27	few	TRBJ1-1	NA	TGTGCCAGCAGTTTAGGGCGGAACACTGAAGCTTTCTTT	CASSLGRNTEAFF
TRBV6-5	NA	TRBJ1-1	NA	TGTGCCAGCAGTTTGAGCATGAACACTGAAGCTTTCTTT	CASSLSMNTEAFF
TRBV28	NA	TRBJ2-7	NA	TGTGCCAGCGGCCCCCGGGACTTCTCCTACGAGCAGTACTTC	CASGPRDFSYEQYF
TRBV27	few	TRBJ2-3	TRBD1	TGTGCCAGCAGTTCCCGGACAGGTTGGGGGGATACGCAGTATTTT	CASSSRTGWGDTQYF
TRBV5-1	few	TRBJ1-3	NA	TGCGCCAGCAGCTTGGGGCACCTCTCTGGAAACACCATATATTTT	CASSLGHLSGNTIYF
TRBV7-9	NA	TRBJ2-7	NA	TGTGCCAGCAGGTCCTGGACAGCCGATCACTACGAGCAGTACTTC	CASRSWTADHYEQYF
TRBV29-1	NA	TRBJ2-1	TRBD2	TGCAGCGGGGCGAGACTAGCGGGCCCCTACAATGAGCAGTTCTTC	CSGARLAGPYNEQFF
TRBV4-1	NA	TRBJ2-7	TRBD1	TGCGCCAGCAGCCAAGGACAGGGGGGATTGTTCTACGAGCAGTACTTC	CASSQGQGGLFYEQYF
TRBV6-5	NA	TRBJ1-2	NA	TGTGCCAGCAGTATTACAGGGTACAACTATGGCTACACCTTC	CASSITGYNYGYTF
TRBV29-1	NA	TRBJ2-3	NA	TGCAGCGGTTTGGGGGGTCCCAATTTACCCAATACAGATACGCAGTATTTT	CSGLGGPNLPNTDTQYF
TRBV7-2	NA	TRBJ2-7	TRBD2	TGTGCCAGCAGCTTAACTAGCGGGGGGGCCAGCTCCTACGAGCAGTACTTC	CASSLTSGGASSYEQYF
TRBV5-4	NA	TRBJ2-7	TRBD1	TGTGCCAGCAGCTTAGGGGACAGGGCGCACGAGCAGTACTTC	CASSLGDRAHEQYF
TRBV4-3	NA	TRBJ2-7	NA	TGCGCCAGCAGCCAAGACGCAACTAGCAACTACGAGCAGTACTTC	CASSQDATSNYEQYF
TRBV6-1	NA	TRBJ1-2	NA	TGTGCCAGCAGTACCCGGACAGAGGGAGGCTACACCTTC	CASSTRTEGGYTF
TRBV9	NA	TRBJ1-5	NA	TGTGCCAGCAGCGTACAGGGAAATCAGCCCCAGCATTTT	CASSVQGNQPQHF
TRBV11-2	NA	TRBJ2-1	NA	TGTGCCAGCAGCTTAGTCCCCCTCAGTGAGCAGTTCTTC	CASSLVPLSEQFF
TRBV27	NA	TRBJ1-2	TRBD1	TGTGCCAGCAGGCTTCCAGGGGGCGACCACGGCTACACCTTC	CASRLPGGDHGYTF
TRBV4-2	NA	TRBJ1-2	NA	TGTGCCAGCAGCCAAGTTGAGGGATTCGGCTACACCTTC	CASSQVEGFGYTF
TRBV19	NA	TRBJ1-1	NA	TGTGCCAGTAGTATGAGGGTTGGTGAAGCTTTCTTT	CASSMRVGEAFF
TRBV2	NA	TRBJ2-3	NA	TGTGCCAGCAGTGAGCGGGGACGGAGCACAGATACGCAGTATTTT	CASSERGRSTDTQYF
TRBV5-6	NA	TRBJ2-1	TRBD1	TGTGCCAGCAGCTTGTTGGGGACAGATTACAATGAGCAGTTCTTC	CASSLLGTDYNEQFF
TRBV2	NA	TRBJ2-1	TRBD2	TGTGCCAGCCAAAGGGCGGGGGGCGGAAATGAGCAGTTCTTC	CASQRAGGGNEQFF
TRBV19	NA	TRBJ1-4	NA	TGTGCCAGTAGTATATCAAGGGGAGGTCATGAAAAACTGTTTTTT	CASSISRGGHEKLFF
TRBV5-1	NA	TRBJ2-2	NA	TGCGCCAGCAGCTCTTACCGGGACACCGGGGAGCTGTTTTTT	CASSSYRDTGELFF
TRBV7-2	once	TRBJ1-6	NA	TGTGCCAGCAGCTTATTGTCAGGGAACTCCTATAATTCACCCCTCCACTTT	CASSLLSGNSYNSPLHF
TRBV6-5	NA	TRBJ1-1	NA	TGTGCCAGCAGTTGGGGGGGGATGAACACTGAAGCTTTCTTT	CASSWGGMNTEAFF
TRBV11-2	few	TRBJ2-6	TRBD1	TGTGCCAGCAGCATACAGGGGACTGGGGCCAACGTCCTGACTTTC	CASSIQGTGANVLTF
TRBV4-2	NA	TRBJ1-2	TRBD1	TGTGCCAGCAGCCTAAGGGCAGGGGGAGGCTACACCTTC	CASSLRAGGGYTF
TRBV27	NA	TRBJ1-1	NA	TGTGCCAGCAGTTTATACAGGATGAACACTGAAGCTTTCTTT	CASSLYRMNTEAFF
TRBV19	NA	TRBJ1-1	NA	TGTGCCAGTAGTATATCCTCCCGTCTTTGGGGGGAAGGTGACACTGAAGCTTTCTTT	CASSISSRLWGEGDTEAFF
TRBV5-6	NA	TRBJ2-3	TRBD2	TGTGCCAGCAGCCTTCGTACTAGCGGGGTTACTACGCAGTATTTT	CASSLRTSGVTTQYF
TRBV10-3	NA	TRBJ1-1	NA	TGTGCCATCAGCTACAGGGATGAAGCTTTCTTT	CAISYRDEAFF
TRBV7-3	once	TRBJ1-2	NA	TGTGCCAGCAGCGAAACAGGTTCTAACTATGGCTACACCTTC	CASSETGSNYGYTF
TRBV25-1	few	TRBJ1-4	NA	TGTGCCAGCAGTGTTGCGGAAAAACTGTTTTTT	CASSVAEKLFF